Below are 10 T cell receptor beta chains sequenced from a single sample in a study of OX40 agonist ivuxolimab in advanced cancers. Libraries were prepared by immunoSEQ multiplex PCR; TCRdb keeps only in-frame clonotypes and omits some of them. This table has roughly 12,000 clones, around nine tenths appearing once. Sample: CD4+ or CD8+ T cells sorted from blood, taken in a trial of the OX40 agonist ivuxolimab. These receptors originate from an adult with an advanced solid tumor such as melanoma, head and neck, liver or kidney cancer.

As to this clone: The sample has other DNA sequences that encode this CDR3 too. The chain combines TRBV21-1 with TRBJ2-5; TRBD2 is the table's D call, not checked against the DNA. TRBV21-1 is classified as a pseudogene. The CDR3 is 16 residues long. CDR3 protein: CASSRTSGRVEETQYF. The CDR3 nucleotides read TGTGCCAGCAGCCGAACTAGTGGGAGGGTGGAAGAGACCCAGTACTTC.

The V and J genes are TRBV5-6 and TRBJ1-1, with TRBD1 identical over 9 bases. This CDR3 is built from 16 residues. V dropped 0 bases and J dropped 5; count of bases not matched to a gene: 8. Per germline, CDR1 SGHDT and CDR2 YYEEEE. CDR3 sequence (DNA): TGTGCCAGCAGCTTGGGACAGGGGGGCCCAAGGACTGAAGCTTTCTTT. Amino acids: CASSLGQGGPRTEAFF.

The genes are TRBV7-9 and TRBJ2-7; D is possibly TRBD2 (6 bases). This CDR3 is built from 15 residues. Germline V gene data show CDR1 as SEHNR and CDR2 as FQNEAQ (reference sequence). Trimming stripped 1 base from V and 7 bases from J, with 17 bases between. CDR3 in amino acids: CASSLEGGTAGEQYF. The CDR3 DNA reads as TGTGCCAGCAGCTTAGAGGGCGGGACCGCTGGAGAGCAGTACTTC.

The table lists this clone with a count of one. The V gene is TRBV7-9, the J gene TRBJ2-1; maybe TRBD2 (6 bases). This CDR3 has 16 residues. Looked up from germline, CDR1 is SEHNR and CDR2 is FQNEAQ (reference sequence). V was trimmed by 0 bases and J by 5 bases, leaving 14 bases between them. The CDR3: CASSLAGTEGHNEQFF. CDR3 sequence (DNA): TGTGCCAGCAGCTTAGCCGGGACTGAGGGGCACAATGAGCAGTTCTTC. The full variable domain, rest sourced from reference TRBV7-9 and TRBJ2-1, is DTGVSQNPRHKITKRGQNVTFRCDPISEHNRLYWYRQTLGQGPEFLTYFQNEAQLEKSRLLSDRFSAERPKGSFSTLEIQRTEQGDSAMYLCASSLAGTEGHNEQFFGPGTRLTVL.

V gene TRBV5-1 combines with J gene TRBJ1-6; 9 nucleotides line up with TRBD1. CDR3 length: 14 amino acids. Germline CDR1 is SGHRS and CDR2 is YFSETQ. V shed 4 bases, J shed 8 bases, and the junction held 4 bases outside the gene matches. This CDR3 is CASSMGQGDSPLHF. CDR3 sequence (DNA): TGCGCCAGCAGCATGGGACAGGGTGATTCACCCCTCCACTTT.

CDR3 region: CASSLRDRGFTDTQYF. In nucleotides, the CDR3 is TGTGCCAGCAGCTTAAGGGACAGGGGGTTCACAGATACGCAGTATTTT. The V call is TRBV7-4, the J call TRBJ2-3; 11 bases are a match to TRBD1. The CDR3 spans 16 residues. The ends lost 2 bases at V and 2 bases at J; junction bases unmatched: 3. Germline CDR1 reads SGHVT; CDR2 reads SQSDAQ. Full variable domain (missing parts from reference TRBV7-4 and TRBJ2-3): GAGVSQSPRYKVAKRGRDVALRCDSISGHVTLYWYRQTLGQGSEVLTYSQSDAQRDKSGRPSGRFSAERPERSVSTLKIQRTEQGDSAVYLCASSLRDRGFTDTQYFGPGTRLTVL.

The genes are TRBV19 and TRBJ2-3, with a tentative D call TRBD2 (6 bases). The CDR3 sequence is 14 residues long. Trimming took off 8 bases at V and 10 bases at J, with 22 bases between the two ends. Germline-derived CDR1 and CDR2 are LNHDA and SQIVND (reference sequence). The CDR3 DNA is TGTGCCAGTGGAACCTTTATTGGGGGGAACGCGCAGTATTTT. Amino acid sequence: CASGTFIGGNAQYF.

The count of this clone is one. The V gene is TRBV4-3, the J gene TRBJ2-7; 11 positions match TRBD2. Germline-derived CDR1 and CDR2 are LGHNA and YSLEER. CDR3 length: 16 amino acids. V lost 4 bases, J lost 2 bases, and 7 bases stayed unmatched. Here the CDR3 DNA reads TGCGCCAGCAGCCGGAACTTAGCGGGAGGGCCCTACGAGCAGTACTTC. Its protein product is CASSRNLAGGPYEQYF.

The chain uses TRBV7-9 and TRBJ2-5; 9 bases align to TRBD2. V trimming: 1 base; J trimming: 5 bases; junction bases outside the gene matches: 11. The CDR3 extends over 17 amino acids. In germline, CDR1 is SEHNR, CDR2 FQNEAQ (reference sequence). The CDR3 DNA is TGTGCCAGCAGCTTAGTCCCTAGCGGGACCTTTGGGGAGACCCAGTACTTC. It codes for CASSLVPSGTFGETQYF.

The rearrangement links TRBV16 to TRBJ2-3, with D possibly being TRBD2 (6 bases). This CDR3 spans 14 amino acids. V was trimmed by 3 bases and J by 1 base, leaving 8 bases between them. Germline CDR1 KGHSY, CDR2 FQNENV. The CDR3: CASSQWEGTDTQYF. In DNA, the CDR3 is TGTGCCAGCAGCCAGTGGGAGGGCACAGATACGCAGTATTTT. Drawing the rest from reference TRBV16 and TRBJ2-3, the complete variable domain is GEEVAQTPKHLVRGEGQKAKLYCAPIKGHSYVFWYQQVLKNEFKFLISFQNENVFDETGMPKERFSAKCLPNSPCSLEIQATKLEDSAVYFCASSQWEGTDTQYFGPGTRLTVL.